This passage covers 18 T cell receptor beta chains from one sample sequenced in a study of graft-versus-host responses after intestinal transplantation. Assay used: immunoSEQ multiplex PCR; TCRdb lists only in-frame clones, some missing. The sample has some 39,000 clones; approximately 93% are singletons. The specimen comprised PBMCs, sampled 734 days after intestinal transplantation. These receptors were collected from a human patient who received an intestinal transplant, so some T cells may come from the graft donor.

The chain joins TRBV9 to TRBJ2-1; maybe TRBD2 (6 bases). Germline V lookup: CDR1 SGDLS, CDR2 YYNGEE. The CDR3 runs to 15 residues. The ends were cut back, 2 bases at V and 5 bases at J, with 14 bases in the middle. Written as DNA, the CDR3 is TGTGCCAGCAGCGTGTATCCGGGGGAGAACAATGAGCAGTTCTTC. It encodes CASSVYPGENNEQFF.

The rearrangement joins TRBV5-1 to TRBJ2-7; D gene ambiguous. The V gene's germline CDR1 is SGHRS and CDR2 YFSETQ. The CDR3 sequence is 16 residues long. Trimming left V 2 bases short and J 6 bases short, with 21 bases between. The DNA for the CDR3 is TGCGCCAGCAGCTTCGCTCCGACATCGCTGAAGGGCGAGCAGTACTTC. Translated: CASSFAPTSLKGEQYF.

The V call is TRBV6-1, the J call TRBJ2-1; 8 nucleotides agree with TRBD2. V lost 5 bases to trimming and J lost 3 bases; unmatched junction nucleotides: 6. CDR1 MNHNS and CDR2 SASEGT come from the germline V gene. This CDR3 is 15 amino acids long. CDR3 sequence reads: CASSLGGGHYNEQFF. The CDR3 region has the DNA TGTGCCAGCAGTTTAGGCGGGGGGCACTACAATGAGCAGTTCTTC.

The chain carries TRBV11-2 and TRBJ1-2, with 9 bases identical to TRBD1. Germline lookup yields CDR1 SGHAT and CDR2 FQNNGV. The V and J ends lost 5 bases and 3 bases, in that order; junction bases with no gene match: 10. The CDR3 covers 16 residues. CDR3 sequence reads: CASSKIPDRGHYGYTF. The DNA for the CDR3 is TGTGCCAGCAGCAAGATCCCGGACAGGGGCCACTATGGCTACACCTTC.

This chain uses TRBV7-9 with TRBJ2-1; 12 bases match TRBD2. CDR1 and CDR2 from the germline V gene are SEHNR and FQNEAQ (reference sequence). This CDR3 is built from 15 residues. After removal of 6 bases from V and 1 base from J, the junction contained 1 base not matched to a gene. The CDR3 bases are TGTGCCAGCAGACTAGCGGGGGGTTCCTACAATGAGCAGTTCTTC. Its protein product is CASRLAGGSYNEQFF.

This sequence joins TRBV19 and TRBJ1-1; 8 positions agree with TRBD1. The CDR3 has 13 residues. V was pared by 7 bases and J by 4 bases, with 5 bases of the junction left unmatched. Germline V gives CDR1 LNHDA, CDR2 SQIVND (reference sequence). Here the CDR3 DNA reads TGTGCCAGTAAGGACAGGGTGGGCACTGAAGCTTTCTTT. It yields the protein CASKDRVGTEAFF.

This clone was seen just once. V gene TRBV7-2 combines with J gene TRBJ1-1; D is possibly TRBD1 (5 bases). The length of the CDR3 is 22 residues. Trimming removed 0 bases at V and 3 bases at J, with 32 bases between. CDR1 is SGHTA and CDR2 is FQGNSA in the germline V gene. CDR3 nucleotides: TGTGCCAGCAGCTTAGCCCCGCTCCCTTCGCCGACCTTCTCTTCGGGGGACACTGAAGCTTTCTTT. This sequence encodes CASSLAPLPSPTFSSGDTEAFF.

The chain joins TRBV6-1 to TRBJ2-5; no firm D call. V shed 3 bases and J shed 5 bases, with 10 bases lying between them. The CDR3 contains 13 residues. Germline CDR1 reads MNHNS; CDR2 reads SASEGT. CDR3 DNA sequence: TGTGCCAGCAGTGACTGGACCGGGGAGACCCAGTACTTC. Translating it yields CASSDWTGETQYF.

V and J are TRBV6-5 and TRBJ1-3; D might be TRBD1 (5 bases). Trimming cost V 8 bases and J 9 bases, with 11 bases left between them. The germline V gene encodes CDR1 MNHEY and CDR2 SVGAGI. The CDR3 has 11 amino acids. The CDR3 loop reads CASGRGSTIYF. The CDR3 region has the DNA TGTGCCAGCGGTAGGGGTAGCACCATATATTTT.

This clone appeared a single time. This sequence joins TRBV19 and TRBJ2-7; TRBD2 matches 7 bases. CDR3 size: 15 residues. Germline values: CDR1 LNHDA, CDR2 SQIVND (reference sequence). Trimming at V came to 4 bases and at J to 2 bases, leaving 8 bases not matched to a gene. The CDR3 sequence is CASSKQGLEAYEQYF. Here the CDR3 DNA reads TGTGCCAGTAGTAAACAAGGACTAGAGGCCTACGAGCAGTACTTC.

The chain's CDR3 is CAWSPPNQPQHF. The CDR3 DNA reads TGTGCCTGGAGTCCCCCAAATCAGCCCCAGCATTTT. The rearrangement links TRBV30 to TRBJ1-5; D is uncertain. This CDR3 region has 12 residues. Trimming took 2 bases from V and 4 from J, leaving 6 bases between them. Germline V gives CDR1 GTSNPN, CDR2 SVGIG (reference sequence).

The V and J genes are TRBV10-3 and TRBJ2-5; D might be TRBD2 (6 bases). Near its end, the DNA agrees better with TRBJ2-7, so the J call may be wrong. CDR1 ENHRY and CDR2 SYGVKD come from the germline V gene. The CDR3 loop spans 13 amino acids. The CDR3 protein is CAISGTAEYEQYF. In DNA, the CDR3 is TGTGCCATCAGCGGGACTGCCGAATACGAGCAGTACTTC.

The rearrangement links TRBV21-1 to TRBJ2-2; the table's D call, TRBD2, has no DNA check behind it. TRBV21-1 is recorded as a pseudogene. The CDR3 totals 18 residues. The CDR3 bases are TGTGCCAGCAGCAAAAAATCTCTAGCGGGAGATAACACCGGGGAGCTGTTTTTT. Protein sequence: CASSKKSLAGDNTGELFF.

The CDR3 spells CASTGDRDNEKLFF. CDR3 DNA sequence: TGTGCCAGCACCGGCGACAGGGACAATGAAAAACTGTTTTTT. The rearrangement links TRBV30 to TRBJ1-4; TRBD1 aligns across 7 bases. The CDR3 has 14 amino acids. CDR1 is GTSNPN and CDR2 is SVGIG in the germline V gene (reference sequence). J lost 5 bases, V lost 8 bases, and 11 bases had no gene match. The full variable domain, rest sourced from reference TRBV30 and TRBJ1-4, is SQTIHQWPATLVQPVGSPLSLECTVEGTSNPNLYWYRQAAGRGLQLLFYSVGIGQISSEVPQNLSASRPQDRQFILSSKKLLLSDSGFYLCASTGDRDNEKLFFGSGTQLSVL.

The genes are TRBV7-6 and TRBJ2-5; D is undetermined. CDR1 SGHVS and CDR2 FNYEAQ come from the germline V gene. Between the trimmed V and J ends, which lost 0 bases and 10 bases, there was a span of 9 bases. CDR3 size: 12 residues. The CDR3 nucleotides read TGTGCCAGCAGCTTAGCGGATACCTACCAGTACTTC. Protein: CASSLADTYQYF.

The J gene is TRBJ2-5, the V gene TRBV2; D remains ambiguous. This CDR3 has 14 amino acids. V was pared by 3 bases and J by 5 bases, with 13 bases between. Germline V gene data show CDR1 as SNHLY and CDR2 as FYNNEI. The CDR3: CASSEDHDVETQYF. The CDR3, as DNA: TGTGCCAGCAGTGAGGACCACGATGTCGAGACCCAGTACTTC. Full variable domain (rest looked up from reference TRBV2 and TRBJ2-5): EPEVTQTPSHQVTQMGQEVILRCVPISNHLYFYWYRQILGQKVEFLVSFYNNEISEKSEIFDDQFSVERPDGSNFTLKIRSTKLEDSAMYFCASSEDHDVETQYFGPGTRLLVL.

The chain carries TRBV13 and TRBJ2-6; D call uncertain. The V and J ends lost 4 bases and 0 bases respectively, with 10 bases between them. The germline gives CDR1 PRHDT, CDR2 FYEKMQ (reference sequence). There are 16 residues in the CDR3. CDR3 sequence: CASSSYRVSGANVLTF. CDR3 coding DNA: TGTGCCAGCAGCTCATACAGAGTCTCTGGGGCCAACGTCCTGACTTTC.

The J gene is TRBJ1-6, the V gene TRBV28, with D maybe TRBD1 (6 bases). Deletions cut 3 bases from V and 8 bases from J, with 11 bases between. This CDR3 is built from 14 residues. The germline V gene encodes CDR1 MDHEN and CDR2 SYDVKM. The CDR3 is CASSLGQGYSPLHF. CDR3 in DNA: TGTGCCAGCAGTTTGGGCCAGGGGTATTCACCCCTCCACTTT.